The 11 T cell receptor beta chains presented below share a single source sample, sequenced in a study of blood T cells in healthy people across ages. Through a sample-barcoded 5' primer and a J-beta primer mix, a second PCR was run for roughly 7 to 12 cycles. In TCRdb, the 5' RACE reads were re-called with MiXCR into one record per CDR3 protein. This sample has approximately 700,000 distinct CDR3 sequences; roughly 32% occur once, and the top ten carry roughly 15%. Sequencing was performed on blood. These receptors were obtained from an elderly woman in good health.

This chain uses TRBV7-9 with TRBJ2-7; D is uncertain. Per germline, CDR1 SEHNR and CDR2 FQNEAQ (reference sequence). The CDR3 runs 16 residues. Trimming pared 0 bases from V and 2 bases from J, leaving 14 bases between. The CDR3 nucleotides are TGTGCCAGCAGCTTAGCAGCTTCGGACGCTACCTACGAGCAGTACTTC. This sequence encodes CASSLAASDATYEQYF.

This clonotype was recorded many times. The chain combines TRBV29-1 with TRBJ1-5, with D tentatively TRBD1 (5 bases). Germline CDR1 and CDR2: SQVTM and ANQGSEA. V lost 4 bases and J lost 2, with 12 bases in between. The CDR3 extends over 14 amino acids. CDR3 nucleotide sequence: TGCAGCGTTGTTTACGCGGGGGGCAATCAGCCCCAGCATTTT. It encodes CSVVYAGGNQPQHF.

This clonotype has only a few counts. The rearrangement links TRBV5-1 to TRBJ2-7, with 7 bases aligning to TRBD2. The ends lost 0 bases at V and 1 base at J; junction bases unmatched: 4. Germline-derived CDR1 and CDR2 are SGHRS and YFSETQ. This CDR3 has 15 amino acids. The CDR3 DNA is TGCGCCAGCAGCTTGGCCCAGGGACTATCCTACGAGCAGTACTTC. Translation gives CASSLAQGLSYEQYF.

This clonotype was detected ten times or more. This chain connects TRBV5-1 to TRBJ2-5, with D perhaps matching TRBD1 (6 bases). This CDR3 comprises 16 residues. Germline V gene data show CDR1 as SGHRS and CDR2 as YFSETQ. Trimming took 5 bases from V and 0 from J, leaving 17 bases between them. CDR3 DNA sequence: TGCGCCAGCAGTTTATGGCAGGGGAGAGACCAAGAGACCCAGTACTTC. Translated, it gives CASSLWQGRDQETQYF.

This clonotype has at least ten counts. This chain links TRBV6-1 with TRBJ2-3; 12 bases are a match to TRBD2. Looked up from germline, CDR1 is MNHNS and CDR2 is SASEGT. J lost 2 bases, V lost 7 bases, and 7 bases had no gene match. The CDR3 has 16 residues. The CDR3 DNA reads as TGTGCCAGCACTCCGACTAGCGGGGGAACCACAGATACGCAGTATTTT. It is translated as CASTPTSGGTTDTQYF.

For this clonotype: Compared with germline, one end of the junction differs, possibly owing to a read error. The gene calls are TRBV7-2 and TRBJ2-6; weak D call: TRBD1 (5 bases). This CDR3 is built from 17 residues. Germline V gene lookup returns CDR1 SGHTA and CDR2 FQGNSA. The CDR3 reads CAGSRRQGISGANVLTF. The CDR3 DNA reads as TGTGCCGGCAGCCGCCGGCAGGGCATATCTGGAGCCAACGTCCTGACTTTC.

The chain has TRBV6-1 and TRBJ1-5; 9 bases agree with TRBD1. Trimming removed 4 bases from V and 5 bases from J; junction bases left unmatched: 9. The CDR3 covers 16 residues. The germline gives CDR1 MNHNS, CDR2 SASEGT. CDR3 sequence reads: CASSVGRQGVYQPQHF. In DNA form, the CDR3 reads TGTGCCAGCAGTGTAGGGAGACAGGGGGTTTATCAGCCCCAGCATTTT.

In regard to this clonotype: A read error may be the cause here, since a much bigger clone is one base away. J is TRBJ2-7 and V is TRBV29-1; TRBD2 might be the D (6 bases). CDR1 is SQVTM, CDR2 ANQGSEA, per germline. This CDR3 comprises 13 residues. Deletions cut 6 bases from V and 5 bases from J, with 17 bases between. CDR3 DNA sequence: TGCAGCGTGATGAGCGGGTGCCCCAACGAGCAGTACTTC. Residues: CSVMSGCPNEQYF.

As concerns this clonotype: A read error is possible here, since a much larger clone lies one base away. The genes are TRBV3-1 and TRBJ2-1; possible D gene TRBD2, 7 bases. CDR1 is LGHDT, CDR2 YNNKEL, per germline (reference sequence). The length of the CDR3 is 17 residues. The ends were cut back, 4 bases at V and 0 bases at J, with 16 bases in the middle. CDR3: CASSPWEGVSSYNEQFF. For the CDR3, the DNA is TGTGCCAGCAGCCCGTGGGAGGGGGTGAGCTCCTACAATGAGCAGTTCTTC.

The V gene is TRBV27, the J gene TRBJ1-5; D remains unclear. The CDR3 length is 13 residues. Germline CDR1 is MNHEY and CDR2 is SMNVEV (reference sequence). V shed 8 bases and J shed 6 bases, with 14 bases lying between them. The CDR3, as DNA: TGTGCCAGCGGTGACCTTGAGGGTCAGCCCCAGCATTTT. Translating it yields CASGDLEGQPQHF.

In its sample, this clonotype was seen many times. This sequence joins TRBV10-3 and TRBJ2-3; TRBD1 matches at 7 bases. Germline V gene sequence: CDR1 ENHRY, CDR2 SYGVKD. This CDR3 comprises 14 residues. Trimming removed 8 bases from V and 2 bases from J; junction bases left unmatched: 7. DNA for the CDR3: TGTGCCATCGCTAGACAGGGAATCACAGATACGCAGTATTTT. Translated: CAIARQGITDTQYF.